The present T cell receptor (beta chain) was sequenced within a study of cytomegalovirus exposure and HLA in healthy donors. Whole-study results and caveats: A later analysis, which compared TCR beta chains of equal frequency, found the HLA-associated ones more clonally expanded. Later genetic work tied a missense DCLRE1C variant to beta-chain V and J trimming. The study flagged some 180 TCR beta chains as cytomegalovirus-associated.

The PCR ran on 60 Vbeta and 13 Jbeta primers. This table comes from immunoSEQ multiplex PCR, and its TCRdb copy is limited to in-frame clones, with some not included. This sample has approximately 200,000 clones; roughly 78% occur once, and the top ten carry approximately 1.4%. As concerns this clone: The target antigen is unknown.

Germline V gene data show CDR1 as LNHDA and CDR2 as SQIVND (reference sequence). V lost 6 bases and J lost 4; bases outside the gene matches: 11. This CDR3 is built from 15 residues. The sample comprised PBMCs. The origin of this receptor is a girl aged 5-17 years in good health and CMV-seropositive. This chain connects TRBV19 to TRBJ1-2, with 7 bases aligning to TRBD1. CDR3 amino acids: CASSSAEGAIYGYTF. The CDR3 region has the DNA TGTGCCAGTAGCTCGGCGGAGGGGGCCATCTATGGCTACACCTTC.